The T cell receptor beta chain described here comes from a study of breast tumors, draining lymph nodes, adjacent tissues. Note on this clonotype: Its matching antigen is unknown. This could be a read error, since a much larger clone is one nucleotide away.

TCRdb redid the calling of the multiplex PCR reads with MiXCR, one entry per CDR3 protein. The sample lists some 120,000 distinct CDR3 sequences; about 20% were seen once. Germline V gives CDR1 MGHRA, CDR2 YSYEKL. CDR3 length: 13 residues. The lymph nodes were axillary draining lymph nodes from breast cancer patients. Study-level points and caveats: Compared with basal-like, luminal-like tumors shared significantly more repertoire with nontumor tissue.

Sequenced material: axillary lymph node tissue. The origin of this receptor is a female donor with breast cancer. Some clones in this sample may be carry-over from other donors' samples. The chain employs TRBV4-1 and TRBJ1-5; D call uncertain. The chain's CDR3 is CAGSLELGKPQHF. The CDR3 bases are TGCGCCGGCAGCCTAGAATTGGGTAAGCCCCAGCATTTT.